These T cell receptor beta chains were read from a single sample in a study of T cell responses to AZD1222 COVID-19 vaccine. The protocol was immunoSEQ multiplex PCR, while the TCRdb copy is restricted to in-frame clones and leaves out a portion. Counted here are 99,000 or so clones, 86% occurring once; the ten biggest clones make up 3.3%. This specimen was peripheral blood, taken 28 days after the second dose of the MenACWY control vaccine. The source of these receptors is an adult who received the MenACWY meningococcal vaccine as a control. The CDR3 runs from the conserved cysteine through the conserved F or W. D genes are given only for firm matches. Only some rows state a clone size, as once, few, many or a class for expanded clones.

V	D	size	J	CDR3	DNA
TRBV7-8	NA	NA	TRBJ1-5	CASSGRVPPQPQHF	TGTGCCAGCAGCGGCAGGGTACCTCCTCAGCCCCAGCATTTT
TRBV30	TRBD1	once	TRBJ1-1	CAWRIWGQGNTEAFF	TGTGCCTGGAGGATTTGGGGACAGGGGAACACTGAAGCTTTCTTT
TRBV28	NA	NA	TRBJ1-1	CASSRPRRGNTEAFF	TGTGCCAGCAGTCGCCCTCGTCGGGGAAACACTGAAGCTTTCTTT
TRBV28	NA	NA	TRBJ2-7	CASSKTGTSYEQYF	TGTGCCAGCAGTAAGACCGGCACTTCCTACGAGCAGTACTTC
TRBV24-1	NA	NA	TRBJ2-2	CATSDFLGQHTGELFF	TGTGCCACCAGTGATTTCTTAGGGCAGCACACCGGGGAGCTGTTTTTT
TRBV6-5	NA	NA	TRBJ1-1	CASRIGTENTEAFF	TGTGCCAGCAGGATCGGGACGGAGAACACTGAAGCTTTCTTT
TRBV7-3	TRBD1	NA	TRBJ2-1	CASGTANEQFF	TGTGCCAGCGGGACAGCAAATGAGCAGTTCTTC
TRBV15	NA	NA	TRBJ2-7	CATSRDRGLSYEQYF	TGTGCCACCAGCAGAGATAGAGGATTGTCCTACGAGCAGTACTTC
TRBV11-2	NA	NA	TRBJ2-3	CASSLVGPDTQYF	TGTGCCAGCAGCTTAGTCGGTCCGGATACGCAGTATTTT
TRBV5-1	NA	NA	TRBJ1-2	CASSLVGSGQRGYGYTF	TGCGCCAGCAGCTTGGTAGGCTCAGGGCAGAGGGGCTATGGCTACACCTTC
TRBV28	TRBD1	NA	TRBJ1-6	CASSFLRGGHSPLHF	TGTGCCAGCAGTTTTCTTCGAGGGGGCCACTCACCCCTCCACTTT
TRBV28	TRBD1	NA	TRBJ2-7	CASASTGTGGYEQYF	TGTGCCAGCGCATCGACCGGGACAGGGGGATACGAGCAGTACTTC
TRBV3-1/TRBV3-2	TRBD2	NA	TRBJ2-3	CASSPLAGAGDTQYF	TGTGCCAGCAGCCCCCTAGCGGGGGCGGGAGATACGCAGTATTTT
TRBV24-1	NA	NA	TRBJ2-2	CATRDSANTGELFF	TGTGCCACCAGGGACAGCGCGAACACCGGGGAGCTGTTTTTT
TRBV7-3	NA	NA	TRBJ2-1	CASSPLAGALNEQFF	TGTGCCAGCAGCCCCCTCGCGGGGGCCCTCAATGAGCAGTTCTTC
TRBV5-1	NA	once	TRBJ2-7	CASSSDVTYEQYF	TGCGCCAGCAGCTCGGACGTCACCTACGAGCAGTACTTC
TRBV4-2	NA	NA	TRBJ2-1	CASSQDNNEQFF	TGTGCCAGCAGCCAAGATAACAATGAGCAGTTCTTC
TRBV6-6	NA	NA	TRBJ1-5	CASSAQGYQPQHF	TGTGCCAGCAGTGCCCAGGGGTACCAGCCCCAGCATTTT
TRBV9	NA	NA	TRBJ2-7	CASSVEGQGYEQYF	TGTGCCAGCAGCGTAGAGGGGCAGGGGTACGAGCAGTACTTC
TRBV28	NA	NA	TRBJ2-7	CASSFPSRGGGSEQYF	TGTGCCAGCAGTTTCCCCAGCAGGGGAGGGGGTAGCGAGCAGTACTTC
TRBV5-4	NA	NA	TRBJ1-1	CASSSQDGYPTEAFF	TGTGCCAGCAGCTCCCAGGACGGGTATCCTACTGAAGCTTTCTTT
TRBV29-1	TRBD1	NA	TRBJ1-2	CSVRQGKGYTF	TGCAGCGTTCGACAGGGGAAAGGCTACACCTTC
TRBV5-8	NA	NA	TRBJ1-4	CASSSGQTRGEKLFF	TGTGCCAGCAGCTCAGGACAGACCCGGGGTGAAAAACTGTTTTTT
TRBV18	NA	NA	TRBJ1-1	CASSPRSPDTEAFF	TGTGCCAGCTCACCAAGGAGCCCGGACACTGAAGCTTTCTTT
TRBV27	TRBD1	NA	TRBJ2-7	CASSAPGTGADMSSYEQYF	TGTGCCAGCAGTGCCCCCGGGACAGGGGCCGATATGAGCTCCTACGAGCAGTACTTC
TRBV30	TRBD1	NA	TRBJ2-7	CAWRGQGINEQYF	TGTGCCTGGAGAGGACAGGGGATCAACGAGCAGTACTTC
TRBV5-5	NA	NA	TRBJ2-3	CASSPVQGSRTDTQYF	TGTGCCAGCAGCCCCGTACAGGGATCCCGCACAGATACGCAGTATTTT
TRBV24-1	TRBD2	NA	TRBJ2-1	CATSAVWSGGLDEQFF	TGTGCCACCAGCGCCGTGTGGAGCGGGGGGTTGGATGAGCAGTTCTTC
TRBV7-9	TRBD1	NA	TRBJ1-3	CASSQQGSSGNTIYF	TGTGCCAGCAGTCAACAGGGGTCCTCTGGAAACACCATATATTTT
TRBV7-2	NA	NA	TRBJ1-1	CASTPRQNTEAFF	TGTGCCAGCACCCCTAGACAGAACACTGAAGCTTTCTTT
TRBV27	TRBD1	NA	TRBJ2-7	CASRPTGVRVGEQYF	TGTGCCAGCAGGCCAACAGGGGTTCGGGTTGGCGAGCAGTACTTC
TRBV7-9	TRBD1	once	TRBJ1-2	CASSPSTGRPGYTF	TGTGCCAGCAGCCCATCGACAGGGCGCCCTGGCTACACCTTC
TRBV27	TRBD1	once	TRBJ1-4	CASSRGVGTGGEKLFF	TGTGCCAGCAGTAGGGGAGTGGGGACAGGGGGCGAAAAACTGTTTTTT
TRBV5-4	TRBD2	NA	TRBJ2-5	CASSSSLAGGVVGRETQYF	TGTGCCAGCAGCTCCTCACTAGCGGGGGGGGTAGTTGGTAGAGAGACCCAGTACTTC
TRBV5-5	NA	NA	TRBJ1-4	CASSFYGGPGEKLFF	TGTGCCAGCAGCTTTTATGGGGGTCCGGGAGAAAAACTGTTTTTT
TRBV7-2	TRBD1	NA	TRBJ1-2	CASSSQPRGQGGYTF	TGTGCCAGCAGCTCACAACCCCGGGGACAGGGAGGCTACACCTTC
TRBV29-1	NA	NA	TRBJ2-3	CSVGDRVTQYF	TGCAGCGTTGGGGACCGAGTGACGCAGTATTTT